Listed below are T cell receptor beta chains from one sample, sequenced in a study of OX40 agonist ivuxolimab in advanced cancers. The table came from immunoSEQ multiplex PCR; TCRdb's copy has only in-frame clones and leaves some out. The sample includes some 65,000 clones, about 91% of them seen just once. The material sequenced was CD4+ or CD8+ T cells sorted from blood, taken in a trial of the OX40 agonist ivuxolimab. These receptors were taken from an adult with an advanced solid tumor such as melanoma, head and neck, liver or kidney cancer. CDR3s include the opening cysteine and the closing phenylalanine or tryptophan. A D gene is named only where the DNA matches it firmly.

TRBV5-6,TRBJ2-7,.,CASSLGAYEQYF
TRBV15,TRBJ2-7,.,CATSSRDSYEQYF
TRBV4-2,TRBJ2-7,.,CASSQHQGSEQYF
TRBV29-1,TRBJ2-2,.,CSATPGTNTGELFF
TRBV6-1,TRBJ1-1,.,CASSEGFSAPDTEAFF
TRBV11-2,TRBJ1-2,.,CASSLVGEYGYTF
TRBV29-1,TRBJ1-2,.,CSVEDPGDNYGYTF
TRBV9,TRBJ1-6,.,CASSVAQAGSPLHF
TRBV15,TRBJ1-2,.,CASGGAIDGYTF
TRBV4-1,TRBJ1-1,TRBD1,CASSTRTGNTEAFF
TRBV9,TRBJ2-3,TRBD2,CASSTGTTSTDTQYF
TRBV5-5,TRBJ2-7,.,CASSLVQEVLSYEQYF
TRBV7-2,TRBJ1-2,TRBD1,CASSSDRVDYGYTF
TRBV6-1,TRBJ2-7,.,CAGGRVGNEQYF
TRBV4-2,TRBJ2-1,.,CASSQSRGTVPYNEQFF
TRBV7-6,TRBJ2-7,TRBD1,CASSLRTGGSEQYF
TRBV5-4,TRBJ2-7,.,CASSFGRAASYEQYF
TRBV7-9,TRBJ1-4,.,CASSENPGRRNEKLFF
TRBV9,TRBJ2-1,.,CASSSDRLLYNEQFF
TRBV30,TRBJ1-1,.,CAWSVGDPSAAFF
TRBV28,TRBJ2-3,.,CASSPLAYSSTDTQYF
TRBV27,TRBJ2-5,TRBD2,CASSLFSAGVQETQYF
TRBV10-2,TRBJ1-6,TRBD1,CASSEGDRTIRNSPLHF
TRBV11-2,TRBJ2-7,.,CASSLVGGAGEQYF
TRBV10-1,TRBJ2-2,.,CASSEYSNTGELFF
TRBV4-1,TRBJ2-2,TRBD1,CASSYRDRAGSTGELFF
TRBV19,TRBJ1-5,.,CASSYGGGSNQPQHF
TRBV10-1,TRBJ2-1,TRBD2,CASSEFAGGLNEQFF
TRBV4-1,TRBJ2-2,.,CASRGPKNTGELFF
TRBV9,TRBJ2-7,.,CASSVAGTYEQYF
TRBV4-1,TRBJ1-5,.,CASSPSFPQELYSNQPQHF
TRBV13,TRBJ1-5,TRBD1,CASSARQGHQPQHF
TRBV15,TRBJ2-3,TRBD1,CATTRDRGLGTDTQYF
TRBV7-7,TRBJ2-3,.,CASSLDGEADTQYF
TRBV2,TRBJ2-3,.,CASSDTGALVDTQYF
TRBV7-9,TRBJ2-3,TRBD2,CASSFLREREGYTQYF
TRBV7-9,TRBJ2-3,.,CASSLAPWGADTQYF
TRBV7-2,TRBJ1-2,TRBD1,CASSSGTGVGYTF
TRBV27,TRBJ2-3,.,CASSSFWGTEDTQYF
TRBV9,TRBJ1-1,.,CASSVAGFGTEAFF
TRBV27,TRBJ2-1,TRBD1,CASRNRGAYNEQFF
TRBV27,TRBJ2-3,.,CASSAGWSDTQYF
TRBV30,TRBJ1-1,.,CAWGVGGWTEAFF
TRBV15,TRBJ1-5,TRBD1,CATSSSGQARNQPQHF
TRBV19,TRBJ2-7,TRBD1,CASRDSRTYEQYF